This T cell receptor (beta chain) was sequenced in a study of blood T cell repertoires in COVID-19. Study overall: Donors in the United States, Italy and Spain gave samples during acute or convalescent COVID-19. T cells, B-cell-depleted T cells, or PBMCs provided the cDNA or gDNA that served as material.

With 7 bases clipped from V and 6 bases from J, the junction kept 13 bases outside the gene matches. Looked up from germline, CDR1 is MNHEY and CDR2 is SMNVEV (reference sequence). The CDR3 is 16 residues long. As originally analysed: Amplification of reference gene primers was used by the study to estimate nucleated cell counts. Clones were read by immunoSEQ multiplex PCR, and TCRdb kept only the in-frame ones, dropping some. V and J calls and clone size are given by that table; D and trimming were obtained from the DNA. Of about 110,000 clones in the sample, approximately 90% were seen once. The sequence derives from a woman aged 45-59 years with acute or convalescent COVID-19. The J gene is TRBJ2-7, the V gene TRBV27, with 12 bases matching TRBD2. Sequenced: peripheral blood. CDR3 amino acids: CASTSLASGRGGEQYF. The CDR3, as DNA: TGTGCCAGCACTTCCCTGGCTAGCGGGAGGGGCGGCGAGCAGTACTTC.